A selection of T cell receptor beta chains follows, all from one sample in a study of T-cell reconstitution after alpha-beta-depleted transplantation in children. TCRdb re-derived calls from the PCR reads in MiXCR, one entry per CDR3 protein. The sample shows more than 400,000 distinct CDR3 sequences, around 46% of them seen only once. The sequencing used PBMCs, collected before TCRalphabeta/CD19-depleted stem cell transplant. The receptors here all came from a girl aged 2 to 10 with aplastic anemia, due to receive a stem cell transplant. CDR3s include the opening cysteine and the closing phenylalanine or tryptophan. The D gene is left open where the match is weak. Size is stated for part of the rows, as once, few or many counts, or as a class when the clone is expanded.

CDR3 DNA: TGTGCCAGCAGTTTGGGAACGCTGGGCTACACCTTC
CDR3 protein: CASSLGTLGYTF
D gene: .
clone size: many
V gene: TRBV12-3/TRBV12-4
J gene: TRBJ1-2

CDR3 DNA: TGCGCCAGCAGCCAAGACCCCGGTCACGAGCAGTACTTC
CDR3 protein: CASSQDPGHEQYF
D gene: .
clone size: .
V gene: TRBV4-1
J gene: TRBJ2-7

CDR3 DNA: TGTGCCAGCAGTTACGGAGGCGGGAAAGGCACAGATACGCAGTATTTT
CDR3 protein: CASSYGGGKGTDTQYF
D gene: .
clone size: once
V gene: TRBV6-2/TRBV6-3
J gene: TRBJ2-3

CDR3 DNA: TGTGCCATCAGGGGACTAGCGGGGGGTCTCTACGAGCAGTACTTC
CDR3 protein: CAIRGLAGGLYEQYF
D gene: TRBD2
clone size: .
V gene: TRBV10-3
J gene: TRBJ2-7

CDR3 DNA: TGTGCCAGCAGTTACTCGTGGGACGGGGGCTCCTACGAGCAGTACTTC
CDR3 protein: CASSYSWDGGSYEQYF
D gene: .
clone size: .
V gene: TRBV6-5
J gene: TRBJ2-7

CDR3 DNA: TGCGCCAGCAGCCCGACGGTCGGGCAGGGGGCTAATGAAAAACTGTTTTTT
CDR3 protein: CASSPTVGQGANEKLFF
D gene: TRBD1
clone size: .
V gene: TRBV5-1
J gene: TRBJ1-4

CDR3 DNA: TGTGCCAGCAGGACCTACAGGGGCAGGGGGCTTTCCAATGAGCAGTTCTTC
CDR3 protein: CASRTYRGRGLSNEQFF
D gene: TRBD1
clone size: few
V gene: TRBV11-2
J gene: TRBJ2-1

CDR3 DNA: TGTGCCAGCAGCCGGGACAGGGTAAACATTCAGTACTTC
CDR3 protein: CASSRDRVNIQYF
D gene: TRBD1
clone size: few
V gene: TRBV6-1
J gene: TRBJ2-4

CDR3 DNA: TGTGCCACCAGCTTTCGGACAGGGGGCAGCTATGGCTACACCTTC
CDR3 protein: CATSFRTGGSYGYTF
D gene: TRBD1
clone size: few
V gene: TRBV15
J gene: TRBJ1-2

CDR3 DNA: TGTGCCAGCTCACCAAGACTAGCTTATAATGAGCAGTTCTTC
CDR3 protein: CASSPRLAYNEQFF
D gene: TRBD2
clone size: once
V gene: TRBV18
J gene: TRBJ2-1

CDR3 DNA: TGCAGTGCTAGAGCCACCGCCGGGACTAGCGGGGGGGCCTATGAGCAGTTCTTC
CDR3 protein: CSARATAGTSGGAYEQFF
D gene: TRBD2
clone size: once
V gene: TRBV20-1
J gene: TRBJ2-1

CDR3 DNA: TGTGCCAGCAGTTTTAAGGGGGGCCGCCTCCAAGAGACCCAGTACTTC
CDR3 protein: CASSFKGGRLQETQYF
D gene: .
clone size: .
V gene: TRBV12-3/TRBV12-4
J gene: TRBJ2-5

CDR3 DNA: TGTGCCAGCAGTTACTACGGACCCCGGGGTGGCTACACCTTC
CDR3 protein: CASSYYGPRGGYTF
D gene: .
clone size: many
V gene: TRBV6-5
J gene: TRBJ1-2

CDR3 DNA: TGCAGTGCGGAAGGGACTACAACCGAGCAGTACTTC
CDR3 protein: CSAEGTTTEQYF
D gene: TRBD2
clone size: many
V gene: TRBV20-1
J gene: TRBJ2-7

CDR3 DNA: TGTGCCAGCAGTTTATCTGCGGGAGGGGACAATGAGCAGTTCTTC
CDR3 protein: CASSLSAGGDNEQFF
D gene: TRBD2
clone size: few
V gene: TRBV12-3/TRBV12-4
J gene: TRBJ2-1

CDR3 DNA: TGTGCCAGCAGTATCGGACAGGGCTACCATGAGCAGTACTTC
CDR3 protein: CASSIGQGYHEQYF
D gene: TRBD1
clone size: .
V gene: TRBV12-3/TRBV12-4
J gene: TRBJ2-7

CDR3 DNA: TGTGCCAGCAGTCCCTCTCAAGCGTCCGAGCAGTACTTC
CDR3 protein: CASSPSQASEQYF
D gene: .
clone size: few
V gene: TRBV12-3/TRBV12-4
J gene: TRBJ2-7

CDR3 DNA: TGCGCCAGCAGCCTGAACCCGACTAGCGGGAGGGCCGACGAGCAGTACTTC
CDR3 protein: CASSLNPTSGRADEQYF
D gene: TRBD2
clone size: many
V gene: TRBV5-1
J gene: TRBJ2-7

CDR3 DNA: TGTGCCACCAGCACCGACAGGGTTCAAAGTCAGCCCCAGCATTTT
CDR3 protein: CATSTDRVQSQPQHF
D gene: TRBD1
clone size: .
V gene: TRBV15
J gene: TRBJ1-5

CDR3 DNA: TGCAGTGCTAGTCCTGACCGAGAGGCCCTCCACTTT
CDR3 protein: CSASPDREALHF
D gene: .
clone size: .
V gene: TRBV20-1
J gene: TRBJ1-6

CDR3 DNA: TGTGCCACCAGCAGAGATCAGGGTAGCGGCTATCAGACCCAGTACTTC
CDR3 protein: CATSRDQGSGYQTQYF
D gene: .
clone size: few
V gene: TRBV15
J gene: TRBJ2-5

CDR3 DNA: TGTGCCACCAGTGATTCGGTACAGGGAAACATTCAGTACTTC
CDR3 protein: CATSDSVQGNIQYF
D gene: .
clone size: .
V gene: TRBV24-1
J gene: TRBJ2-4

CDR3 DNA: TGTGCCAGCAGCTTAGATGCAGGGGGCGGGGGAGATACGCAGTATTTT
CDR3 protein: CASSLDAGGGGDTQYF
D gene: .
clone size: once
V gene: TRBV11-2
J gene: TRBJ2-3

CDR3 DNA: TGTGCCAGCAGTTACTCGAGACCAGGGCGGCGGACAGATACGCAGTATTTT
CDR3 protein: CASSYSRPGRRTDTQYF
D gene: .
clone size: .
V gene: TRBV6-5
J gene: TRBJ2-3